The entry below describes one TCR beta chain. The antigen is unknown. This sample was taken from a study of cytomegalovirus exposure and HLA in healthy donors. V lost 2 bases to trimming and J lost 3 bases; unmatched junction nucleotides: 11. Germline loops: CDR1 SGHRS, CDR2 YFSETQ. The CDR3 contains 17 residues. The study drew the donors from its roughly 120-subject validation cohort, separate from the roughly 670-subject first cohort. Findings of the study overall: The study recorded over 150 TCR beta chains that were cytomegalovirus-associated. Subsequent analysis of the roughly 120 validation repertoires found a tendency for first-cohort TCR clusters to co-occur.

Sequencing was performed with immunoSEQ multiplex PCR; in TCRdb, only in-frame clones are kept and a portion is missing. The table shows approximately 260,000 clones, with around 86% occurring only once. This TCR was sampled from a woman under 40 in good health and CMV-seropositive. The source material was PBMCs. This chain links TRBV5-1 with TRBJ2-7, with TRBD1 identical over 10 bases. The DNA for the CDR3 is TGCGCCAGCAGCTTATATACCGGGACAGGGGAGATCTACGAGCAGTACTTC. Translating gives CASSLYTGTGEIYEQYF. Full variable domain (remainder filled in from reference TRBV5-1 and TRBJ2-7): KAGVTQTPRYLIKTRGQQVTLSCSPISGHRSVSWYQQTPGQGLQFLFEYFSETQRNKGNFPGRFSGRQFSNSRSEMNVSTLELGDSALYLCASSLYTGTGEIYEQYFGPGTRLTVT.